This T cell receptor beta chain was identified during a study of cytomegalovirus exposure and HLA in healthy donors. Researchers ran the PCR with 60 Vbeta and 13 Jbeta primers. Some clones are missing from TCRdb's copy, which holds only in-frame ones; the method was immunoSEQ multiplex PCR. The sample shows 150,000 to 200,000 clones, around three quarters of them seen only once. A word on this clone: Its antigen is unknown.

V gave up 3 bases and J gave up 5 bases, with 16 bases separating them. This CDR3 spans 15 amino acids. CDR1 is SGHTA, CDR2 FQGNSA, per germline. Study-wide results and caveats: Solely CMV serostatus was available to characterize immune exposure.

V usage is TRBV7-2 and J usage is TRBJ1-1, with D maybe TRBD1 (5 bases). Sequencing was carried out using PBMCs. The sequence was collected from a male donor in good health and CMV-seronegative. As DNA, the CDR3 is TGTGCCAGCAGCTTCTCACGGGGGGTCGGTACTGAAGCTTTCTTT. Its translation: CASSFSRGVGTEAFF.